Listed here is a single T cell receptor (beta chain). This CDR3 has 14 residues. The V and J ends lost 3 bases and 8 bases respectively, with 16 bases between them. The germline V gene encodes CDR1 SNHLY and CDR2 FYNNEI. This specimen comes from a study of blood T cell repertoires in COVID-19. Study as a whole: Sources were T cells, B-cell-depleted T cells, or PBMCs; the material itself was cDNA or gDNA.

The method was immunoSEQ multiplex PCR; TCRdb's version includes in-frame clones alone and lacks a portion of them. The data contain some 250,000 clones, about 83% of them singletons. This clonotype was obtained from a man aged 35-49 years with active or convalescent COVID-19. The chain combines TRBV2 with TRBJ1-2; D remains unclear. Sample: peripheral blood. The CDR3: CASSDSYTQRGYTF. The CDR3, as DNA: TGTGCCAGCAGTGATAGTTACACCCAGCGGGGCTACACCTTC.